The source of this T cell receptor beta chain is a study of blood T cells in healthy people across ages. The wider study: Roughly one uniquely barcoded beta molecule per two T cells was captured. General study points: Naive CD4+ cells and diversity were both higher in long-lived donors than in aged donors. Possibly confounding the expanded clonotype changes was the fact that donor CMV status was unknown.

Trimming took off 3 bases at V and 6 bases at J, with 10 bases between the two ends. Germline V gives CDR1 MGHDK, CDR2 SYGVNS. The CDR3 is 13 residues long. Together with a sample-barcoded 5' primer, a J-beta primer mix was included in a second PCR lasting about 7 to 11 cycles. TCRdb analysed the 5' RACE reads with MiXCR anew, one entry per CDR3 protein. The repertoire holds approximately 770,000 distinct CDR3 sequences, with 58% as singletons. Worth noting for this clonotype: Its antigen is as yet unknown.

The J gene is TRBJ2-3, the V gene TRBV25-1, with unresolved D. Material: blood. This clonotype was obtained from a man younger than 45 in good health. The CDR3 here is CASSDRFADTQYF. In DNA, the CDR3 is TGTGCCAGCAGTGACAGGTTCGCGGATACGCAGTATTTT.